The 27 T cell receptor beta chains given below trace back to one sample, sequenced in a study of cytomegalovirus exposure and HLA in healthy donors. Use of 60 Vbeta and 13 Jbeta primers characterized the PCR. Sequencing was performed with immunoSEQ multiplex PCR; in TCRdb, only in-frame clones are kept and a portion is missing. The profile shows under 150,000 clones, around 70% of them singletons. Sequenced input: PBMCs. Receptors originate from a woman aged 55 to 70 in good health and CMV-seropositive.

V gene TRBV6-1 combines with J gene TRBJ1-1, with TRBD1 matching over 8 bases. With 5 bases clipped from V and 4 bases from J, the junction kept 3 bases outside the gene matches. The CDR3 covers 13 residues. Per the germline V gene, CDR1 is MNHNS and CDR2 is SASEGT. The CDR3 loop reads CASSSGQGTEAFF. In nucleotides, the CDR3 is TGTGCCAGCAGTTCCGGACAGGGCACTGAAGCTTTCTTT.

The chain recombines TRBV6-5 with TRBJ1-1; D ambiguous. CDR1 is MNHEY and CDR2 is SVGAGI in the germline V gene. V was shortened by 6 bases and J by 1 base, with 12 bases between the two germline ends. The CDR3 totals 14 residues. The CDR3 loop is CASRAARRNTEAFF. The DNA for the CDR3 is TGTGCCAGCAGGGCGGCGCGGAGGAACACTGAAGCTTTCTTT.

This chain links TRBV5-1 with TRBJ1-3; no reliable D call. This CDR3 comprises 17 residues. Germline CDR1 is SGHRS and CDR2 is YFSETQ. Trimming pared 5 bases from V and 0 bases from J, leaving 18 bases between. CDR3 nucleotide sequence: TGCGCCAGCAGAGCCGAGGGCGCGGCCCTCTCTGGAAACACCATATATTTT. It translates to CASRAEGAALSGNTIYF.

The rearrangement links TRBV5-4 to TRBJ1-6; the D is unclear. Germline V lookup: CDR1 SGHNT, CDR2 YYREEE (reference sequence). V lost 6 bases, J lost 13 bases, and 26 bases lay in between. CDR3 length equals 16 residues. The CDR3 coding sequence is TGTGCCAGCACGTCTCTCCGTGGCGGGTTAACTAATCCCCTCCACTTT. It codes for CASTSLRGGLTNPLHF. Supplemented by reference TRBV5-4 and TRBJ1-6, the full variable domain reads ETGVTQSPTHLIKTRGQQVTLRCSSQSGHNTVSWYQQALGQGPQFIFQYYREEENGRGNFPPRFSGLQFPNYSSELNVNALELDDSALYLCASTSLRGGLTNPLHFGNGTRLTVT.

The chain carries TRBV12-5 and TRBJ2-7; weak D call: TRBD1 (6 bases). The CDR3 has 15 residues. The ends were cut back, 2 bases at V and 4 bases at J, with 15 bases in the middle. CDR1 and CDR2 from the germline V gene are LGHNT and FRNRAP. The CDR3 reads CASGLRVRGLYEQYF. The CDR3 region has the DNA TGTGCTAGTGGTTTGAGGGTCAGGGGTTTATACGAGCAGTACTTC.

The chain employs TRBV6-5 and TRBJ1-2; TRBD1 is a possible D gene (6 bases). Germline values: CDR1 MNHEY, CDR2 SVGAGI. V shed 0 bases and J shed 0 bases, with 11 bases lying between them. CDR3 length equals 16 residues. CDR3 nucleotide sequence: TGTGCCAGCAGTTACTCATCTGGACAGCCTAACTATGGCTACACCTTC. Translating gives CASSYSSGQPNYGYTF.

The CDR3 is CASSQVGQGMDGYTF. The DNA of the CDR3 is TGTGCCAGCAGCCAAGTTGGACAGGGGATGGATGGCTACACCTTC. The J gene is TRBJ1-2, the V gene TRBV4-2; 9 bases map to TRBD1. Germline trimming cut 1 base from V and 6 bases from J; bases unmatched to any gene: 6. This CDR3 is 15 amino acids long. CDR1 and CDR2 from the germline V gene are LGHNA and YNFKEQ.

This rearrangement joins TRBV9 to TRBJ1-1; D gene ambiguous. CDR3 size: 15 residues. The germline V and J ends were trimmed by 4 bases and 2 bases, with 15 bases remaining between them. Germline CDR1 SGDLS, CDR2 YYNGEE. CDR3 nucleotides: TGTGCCAGCAGCCCCAGAGCGTCAGTTAACACTGAAGCTTTCTTT. Translation: CASSPRASVNTEAFF.

Turning to this clone: Additional DNA sequences in this sample encode the identical CDR3. The chain is built from TRBV5-1 and TRBJ1-1, with D possibly TRBD1 on 5 matching bases. Deletions cut 3 bases from V and 1 base from J, with 7 bases between. Germline values: CDR1 SGHRS, CDR2 YFSETQ. There are 13 residues in the CDR3. CDR3 nucleotide sequence: TGCGCCAGCAGCTCTGGACAGAACACTGAAGCTTTCTTT. It translates to CASSSGQNTEAFF.

This clone has more than one count but fewer than ten. The rearrangement links TRBV6-5 to TRBJ1-2, with 7 bases aligning to TRBD1. CDR3 length equals 13 residues. Germline trimming cut 8 bases from V and 5 bases from J; bases unmatched to any gene: 8. The germline V gene has CDR1 MNHEY and CDR2 SVGAGI. CDR3 in DNA: TGTGCCAGCGGACCGGGACAGAGGTATGGCTACACCTTC. Its protein is CASGPGQRYGYTF.

This chain links TRBV9 with TRBJ1-3; D is uncertain. CDR1 is SGDLS, CDR2 YYNGEE, per germline. The ends were cut back, 0 bases at V and 1 base at J, with 11 bases in the middle. CDR3 length: 16 amino acids. CDR3 residues: CASSVADGASGNTIYF. In DNA form, the CDR3 reads TGTGCCAGCAGCGTAGCCGACGGAGCTTCTGGAAACACCATATATTTT. Together with reference TRBV9 and TRBJ1-3, the CDR3 gives the full variable domain: DSGVTQTPKHLITATGQRVTLRCSPRSGDLSVYWYQQSLDQGLQFLIQYYNGEERAKGNILERFSAQQFPDLHSELNLSSLELGDSALYFCASSVADGASGNTIYFGEGSWLTVV.

The CDR3 DNA reads as TGTGCCATTCGGGGACTAGGGGTGGCAGATACGCAGTATTTT. Translation: CAIRGLGVADTQYF. V gene TRBV2 combines with J gene TRBJ2-3, with TRBD2 matching over 8 bases. V was pared by 10 bases and J by 4 bases, with 10 bases of the junction left unmatched. The germline V gene encodes CDR1 SNHLY and CDR2 FYNNEI. The CDR3 sequence is 14 residues long.

This chain connects TRBV14 to TRBJ1-2; D is undetermined. Germline V gene sequence: CDR1 SGHDN, CDR2 FVKESK. This CDR3 is 12 amino acids long. V lost 4 bases to trimming and J lost 8 bases, with 11 bases between them. The CDR3 sequence is CASSPQPGGYTF. For the CDR3, the DNA is TGTGCCAGCAGCCCGCAACCCGGGGGCTACACCTTC.

This clone appeared a few times. The chain is built from TRBV14 and TRBJ1-2; D perhaps matches TRBD1 (5 bases). The CDR3 runs to 13 residues. Trimming cost V 2 bases and J 3 bases, with 7 bases left between them. The germline CDR1 and CDR2 sequences are SGHDN and FVKESK. This chain's CDR3 is CASSQRDYYGYTF. In nucleotides, the CDR3 is TGTGCCAGCAGCCAAAGGGACTACTATGGCTACACCTTC.

This chain joins TRBV5-1 and TRBJ1-1; a weak D match, TRBD1 (5 bases). Germline-derived CDR1 and CDR2 are SGHRS and YFSETQ. The CDR3 spans 13 residues. Trimming pared 4 bases from V and 1 base from J, leaving 8 bases between. This CDR3 reads CASSPDTNTEAFF. CDR3 nucleotides: TGCGCCAGCAGCCCGGACACGAACACTGAAGCTTTCTTT.

The rearrangement joins TRBV7-8 to TRBJ2-7, with D unclear. The CDR3 loop spans 13 amino acids. The germline gives CDR1 SGHVS, CDR2 FQNEAQ. With 5 bases removed from V and 0 bases from J, the gap between germline ends came to 8 bases. CDR3 DNA: TGTGCCAGCAGCCTCCCTAGCTCCTACGAGCAGTACTTC. This encodes CASSLPSSYEQYF.

The chain recombines TRBV6-6 with TRBJ2-5; the D gene is possibly TRBD1 (6 bases). Per germline, CDR1 MNHNY and CDR2 SVGAGI (reference sequence). The CDR3 runs to 15 residues. V was trimmed by 6 bases and J by 3 bases, leaving 17 bases between them. The CDR3 region has the DNA TGTGCCAGCAGCTCCCTCAGGGGAATCAAAGAGACCCAGTACTTC. It yields the protein CASSSLRGIKETQYF.

The sample holds a few counts of this clone. The V and J genes are TRBV6-6 and TRBJ2-3; D perhaps matches TRBD2 (6 bases). The germline V gene has CDR1 MNHNY and CDR2 SVGAGI (reference sequence). The V end lost 2 bases, the J end lost 0 bases, and 6 bases lay between the germline ends. This CDR3 region has 14 residues. CDR3 nucleotides: TGTGCCAGCAGTTACGCGGGGAGCACAGATACGCAGTATTTT. It codes for CASSYAGSTDTQYF.

The V gene is TRBV9, the J gene TRBJ2-1, with TRBD1 as a possible D gene (5 bases). Trimming removed 1 base from V and 5 bases from J, with 13 bases in between. The CDR3 covers 15 residues. Per the germline V gene, CDR1 is SGDLS and CDR2 is YYNGEE. The CDR3 protein is CASSVTPTANNEQFF. As DNA, the CDR3 is TGTGCCAGCAGCGTAACACCGACAGCGAACAATGAGCAGTTCTTC.

A word on this clone: Other DNA sequences of this sample code for an identical CDR3. V gene TRBV2 combines with J gene TRBJ1-5; D gene uncertain. V lost 3 bases, J lost 0 bases, and 6 bases lay in between. This CDR3 region has 14 residues. The V gene's germline CDR1 is SNHLY and CDR2 FYNNEI. CDR3 sequence reads: CASSDRLSNQPQHF. In nucleotides, the CDR3 is TGTGCCAGCAGTGACAGGCTTAGCAATCAGCCCCAGCATTTT. Full variable domain (outside the CDR3, taken from reference TRBV2 and TRBJ1-5): EPEVTQTPSHQVTQMGQEVILRCVPISNHLYFYWYRQILGQKVEFLVSFYNNEISEKSEIFDDQFSVERPDGSNFTLKIRSTKLEDSAMYFCASSDRLSNQPQHFGDGTRLSIL.

This rearrangement joins TRBV11-2 to TRBJ2-3; 10 nucleotides match TRBD1. Germline V CDR1 and CDR2: SGHAT, FQNNGV. V gave up 4 bases and J gave up 4 bases; unmatched junction bases: 8. The CDR3 runs to 16 residues. CDR3: CASSSTGGVRADTQYF. Written as DNA, the CDR3 is TGTGCCAGCAGCTCGACAGGGGGCGTGAGGGCAGATACGCAGTATTTT.

By sample fraction, this clone is medium-sized (0.01 to 0.1%). The chain employs TRBV7-7 and TRBJ2-7, with D unclear. From germline, CDR1 is SSHAT and CDR2 FNYEAQ (reference sequence). V dropped 5 bases and J dropped 3 bases, with 14 bases sitting between them. CDR3 length: 14 amino acids. The DNA for the CDR3 is TGTGCCAGCAGCCCCGGCGCGGCGCGCTACGAGCAGTACTTC. This encodes CASSPGAARYEQYF.

J is TRBJ1-4 and V is TRBV18; D not certain. Germline-derived CDR1 and CDR2 are KGHSH and LQKENI. The length of the CDR3 is 16 residues. Trimming removed 6 bases from V and 0 bases from J, with 14 bases in between. CDR3 in amino acids: CASSHGKRATNEKLFF. In DNA, the CDR3 is TGTGCCAGCTCCCACGGTAAACGAGCAACTAATGAAAAACTGTTTTTT.

This clone was seen a single time. Other DNA sequences within the sample encode an identical CDR3. The chain has TRBV7-9 and TRBJ1-1; 7 nucleotides line up with TRBD1. V dropped 0 bases and J dropped 0; count of bases not matched to a gene: 10. The CDR3 contains 18 residues. CDR1 SEHNR and CDR2 FQNEAQ come from the germline V gene (reference sequence). CDR3 sequence reads: CASSLAGTARNLNTEAFF. CDR3 DNA sequence: TGTGCCAGCAGCTTAGCAGGGACAGCCCGCAATTTGAACACTGAAGCTTTCTTT.

The chain employs TRBV5-1 and TRBJ2-7, with 10 bases aligning to TRBD2. Trimming at V came to 2 bases and at J to 0 bases, leaving 5 bases not matched to a gene. The CDR3 covers 16 residues. Germline V gene data show CDR1 as SGHRS and CDR2 as YFSETQ. CDR3 DNA: TGCGCCAGCAGCTTAGCTAGCGGGGGTAGCTCCTACGAGCAGTACTTC. Its protein is CASSLASGGSSYEQYF.

The chain recombines TRBV29-1 with TRBJ2-5; D might be TRBD2 (6 bases). Trimming left V 6 bases short and J 5 bases short, with 16 bases between. Germline lookup yields CDR1 SQVTM and CDR2 ANQGSEA. CDR3 length: 13 amino acids. The DNA for the CDR3 is TGCAGCGTCCCCGCGGGACTCGCCGAGACCCAGTACTTC. Translating gives CSVPAGLAETQYF. Combining the CDR3 with reference TRBV29-1 and TRBJ2-5 gives the whole variable domain SAVISQKPSRDICQRGTSLTIQCQVDSQVTMMFWYRQQPGQSLTLIATANQGSEATYESGFVIDKFPISRPNLTFSTLTVSNMSPEDSSIYLCSVPAGLAETQYFGPGTRLLVL.

This clone has only a few counts. The CDR3 nucleotides read TGTGCCAGCTCACCAATCGCGGGACAGGGTAATTCACCCCTCCACTTT. Its translation is CASSPIAGQGNSPLHF. The rearrangement uses TRBV18 and TRBJ1-6; 9 bases are a match to TRBD1. Trimming took 2 bases from V and 6 from J; bases not matched to a gene: 5. CDR1 is KGHSH and CDR2 is LQKENI in the germline V gene. The CDR3 sequence is 16 residues long.